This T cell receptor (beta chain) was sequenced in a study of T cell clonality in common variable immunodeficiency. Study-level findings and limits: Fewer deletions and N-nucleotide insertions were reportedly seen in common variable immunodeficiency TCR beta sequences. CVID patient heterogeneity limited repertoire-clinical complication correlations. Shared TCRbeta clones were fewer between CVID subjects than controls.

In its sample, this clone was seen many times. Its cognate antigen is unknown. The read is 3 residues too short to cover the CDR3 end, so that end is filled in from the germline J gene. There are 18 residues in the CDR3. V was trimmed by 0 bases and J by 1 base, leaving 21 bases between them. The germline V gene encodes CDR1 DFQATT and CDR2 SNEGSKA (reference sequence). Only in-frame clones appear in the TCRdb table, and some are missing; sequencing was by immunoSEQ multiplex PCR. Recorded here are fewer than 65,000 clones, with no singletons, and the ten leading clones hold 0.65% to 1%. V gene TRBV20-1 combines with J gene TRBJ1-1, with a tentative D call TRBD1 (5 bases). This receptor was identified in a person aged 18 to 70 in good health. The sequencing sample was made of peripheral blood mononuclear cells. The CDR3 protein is CSARDKFGSGDSNTEAFF. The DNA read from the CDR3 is TGCAGTGCTAGAGATAAGTTCGGGTCGGGGGACTCGAACACTGAA.